Following are 25 T cell receptor beta chains from one sample sequenced in a study of cytomegalovirus exposure and HLA in healthy donors. The PCR contained 60 Vbeta and 13 Jbeta primers. The protocol was immunoSEQ multiplex PCR, while the TCRdb copy is restricted to in-frame clones and leaves out a portion. This sample's clone table lists 60,000 to 80,000 clones. Sequenced material: PBMCs. The receptors here all came from a boy younger than 18 in good health and CMV-seronegative.

The rearrangement uses TRBV5-4 and TRBJ2-1, with 13 bases matching TRBD2. Germline-derived CDR1 and CDR2 are SGHNT and YYREEE (reference sequence). V was pared by 4 bases and J by 10 bases, with 11 bases of the junction left unmatched. The CDR3 has 16 residues. CDR3 amino acids: CASSVPGTSGVGEQFF. CDR3 sequence (DNA): TGTGCCAGCAGCGTCCCCGGGACTAGCGGGGTCGGGGAGCAGTTCTTC.

The chain couples TRBV6-4 to TRBJ1-3; D ambiguous. V lost 3 bases, J lost 4 bases, and 7 bases lay in between. CDR1 is MRHNA and CDR2 is SNTAGT in the germline V gene. The CDR3 totals 13 residues. Here the CDR3 DNA reads TGTGCCAGCAGTGAAGCGGCGGGAAACACCATATATTTT. Translation: CASSEAAGNTIYF.

The J gene is TRBJ1-5, the V gene TRBV16, with D possibly TRBD1 on 6 matching bases. From germline, CDR1 is KGHSY and CDR2 FQNENV. The CDR3 runs 14 residues. Trimming cost V 4 bases and J 4 bases, with 11 bases left between them. The CDR3 sequence is CASSLDRGNQPQHF. The CDR3 DNA is TGTGCCAGCAGCCTAGATAGGGGGAATCAGCCCCAGCATTTT.

V gene TRBV27 combines with J gene TRBJ2-1; weak D call: TRBD2 (6 bases). CDR3 length equals 13 residues. In germline, CDR1 is MNHEY, CDR2 SMNVEV (reference sequence). Trimming shortened V by 5 bases and J by 13 bases, and 18 bases separated the two germline ends. The CDR3 DNA reads TGTGCCAGCAGTGCGACTAGGGGACCTTCCCAGTTCTTC. It translates to CASSATRGPSQFF.

V and J are TRBV6-5 and TRBJ1-2; 9 nucleotides align to TRBD1. The V gene's germline CDR1 is MNHEY and CDR2 SVGAGI. Losses at the gene ends were 7 bases for V and 4 bases for J; bases not matched to a gene: 4. The length of the CDR3 is 13 residues. The CDR3 here is CASTPGQGYGYTF. DNA for the CDR3: TGTGCCAGCACCCCGGGACAGGGCTATGGCTACACCTTC.

The CDR3 DNA reads TGTGCCAGCAGCCCCCTCGACAGGATCTACGAGCAGTACTTC. Its protein product is CASSPLDRIYEQYF. The V and J genes are TRBV11-1 and TRBJ2-7, with a weak D call TRBD1 (6 bases). The CDR3 loop spans 14 amino acids. V was pared by 5 bases and J by 3 bases, with 14 bases between. Germline CDR1 SGHAT, CDR2 FQDESV (reference sequence).

The chain combines TRBV18 with TRBJ1-1; 7 bases are a match to TRBD1. Germline V gene lookup returns CDR1 KGHSH and CDR2 LQKENI. The trim removed 3 bases at V and 0 bases at J, leaving 7 bases unmatched. The CDR3 is made up of 16 amino acids. The CDR3 sequence: CASSPSGGGMNTEAFF. In DNA, the CDR3 is TGTGCCAGCTCACCTTCAGGGGGAGGAATGAACACTGAAGCTTTCTTT.

The chain uses TRBV29-1 and TRBJ2-3; 10 nucleotides align to TRBD1. The CDR3 is made up of 15 amino acids. J was trimmed by 4 bases and V by 6 bases; bases with no gene match: 10. Germline lookup yields CDR1 SQVTM and CDR2 ANQGSEA. CDR3 DNA sequence: TGCAGCGTAGGATCCGCCGGGACAGGGGCAGATACGCAGTATTTT. This translates into CSVGSAGTGADTQYF.

The chain joins TRBV14 to TRBJ1-2; 8 nucleotides agree with TRBD1. Trimming cost V 3 bases and J 7 bases; bases outside gene matches: 1. This CDR3 has 12 residues. CDR1 and CDR2 (germline): SGHDN, FVKESK. The CDR3 is CASSQTGVGYTF. CDR3 nucleotides: TGTGCCAGCAGCCAGACAGGGGTTGGCTACACCTTC. The complete variable domain, with remaining parts taken from reference TRBV14 and TRBJ1-2, reads EAGVTQFPSHSVIEKGQTVTLRCDPISGHDNLYWYRRVMGKEIKFLLHFVKESKQDESGMPNNRFLAERTGGTYSTLKVQPAELEDSGVYFCASSQTGVGYTFGSGTRLTVV.

The chain links TRBV4-1 to TRBJ1-1; tentatively, D is TRBD1 (6 bases). V gave up 2 bases and J gave up 5 bases, with 12 bases separating them. The CDR3 is 14 residues long. From germline, CDR1 is MGHRA and CDR2 YSYEKL. CDR3 in amino acids: CASSQQGLRTEAFF. DNA for the CDR3: TGCGCCAGCAGCCAACAGGGGCTTCGGACTGAAGCTTTCTTT.

This rearrangement joins TRBV7-2 to TRBJ2-7; TRBD1 matches at 8 bases. J lost 0 bases, V lost 5 bases, and 3 bases had no gene match. This CDR3 has 14 residues. Germline lookup yields CDR1 SGHTA and CDR2 FQGNSA. This CDR3 is CASSPTGGSYEQYF. Here the CDR3 DNA reads TGTGCCAGCAGCCCAACAGGGGGCTCCTACGAGCAGTACTTC. Full variable domain (remainder filled in from reference TRBV7-2 and TRBJ2-7): GAGVSQSPSNKVTEKGKDVELRCDPISGHTALYWYRQSLGQGLEFLIYFQGNSAPDKSGLPSDRFSAERTGGSVSTLTIQRTQQEDSAVYLCASSPTGGSYEQYFGPGTRLTVT.

This rearrangement joins TRBV11-3 to TRBJ2-1; D remains unclear. The CDR3 is 15 residues long. V dropped 0 bases and J dropped 0 bases, with 6 bases sitting between them. Germline loops: CDR1 SGHNT, CDR2 YENEEA. The DNA for the CDR3 is TGTGCCAGCAGCTTAGACGCGAGCTCCTACAATGAGCAGTTCTTC. This translates into CASSLDASSYNEQFF.

The chain links TRBV7-9 to TRBJ2-7; tentative D call: TRBD1 (7 bases). Germline V gene lookup returns CDR1 SEHNR and CDR2 FQNEAQ (reference sequence). V lost 3 bases, J lost 0 bases, and 12 bases lay in between. The CDR3 sequence is 15 residues long. CDR3: CASSFRGASSYEQYF. CDR3 sequence (DNA): TGTGCCAGCAGCTTCAGGGGGGCGAGCTCCTACGAGCAGTACTTC. The full variable domain, in which reference TRBV7-9 and TRBJ2-7 provide the parts outside the CDR3, is DTGVSQNPRHKITKRGQNVTFRCDPISEHNRLYWYRQTLGQGPEFLTYFQNEAQLEKSRLLSDRFSAERPKGSFSTLEIQRTEQGDSAMYLCASSFRGASSYEQYFGPGTRLTVT.

The rearrangement links TRBV30 to TRBJ1-3; D remains ambiguous. The V gene lost 3 bases and the J gene lost 9 bases, with 12 bases spanning the gap. Germline V CDR1 and CDR2: GTSNPN, SVGIG (reference sequence). This CDR3 spans 12 amino acids. The CDR3: CAWSEGGPTIYF. Here the CDR3 DNA reads TGTGCCTGGAGCGAGGGTGGTCCCACCATATATTTT.

The J gene is TRBJ2-3, the V gene TRBV19, with a weak D call TRBD2 (7 bases). CDR3 length: 15 residues. Germline-derived CDR1 and CDR2 are LNHDA and SQIVND (reference sequence). Trimming removed 3 bases from V and 3 bases from J, with 13 bases in between. CDR3 DNA: TGTGCCAGTAGTATGGGGGCTAGCGGTACAGATACGCAGTATTTT. Its translation is CASSMGASGTDTQYF.

The chain joins TRBV2 to TRBJ1-2, with D possibly matching TRBD1 (5 bases). Germline V gene sequence: CDR1 SNHLY, CDR2 FYNNEI. V gave up 6 bases and J gave up 7 bases, with 27 bases separating them. The CDR3 consists of 17 residues. The CDR3 is CASSPARSLGALVGYTF. DNA of the CDR3: TGTGCCAGCAGCCCTGCCCGAAGTCTTGGGGCGCTAGTTGGCTACACCTTC.

The chain couples TRBV6-5 to TRBJ1-4, with D tentatively TRBD1 (5 bases). V lost 6 bases to trimming and J lost 7 bases, with 15 bases between them. CDR1 MNHEY and CDR2 SVGAGI come from the germline V gene. CDR3 length: 14 amino acids. The CDR3 loop is CASSPRAEPEKLFF. DNA of the CDR3: TGTGCCAGCAGCCCCAGGGCGGAACCTGAAAAACTGTTTTTT.

The rearrangement uses TRBV5-6 and TRBJ2-3; D might be TRBD1 (6 bases). Germline-derived CDR1 and CDR2 are SGHDT and YYEEEE. This CDR3 has 15 amino acids. Trimming removed 4 bases from V and 2 bases from J, with 14 bases in between. In DNA, the CDR3 is TGTGCCAGCAGCGCACGCGGACAGCCCACAGATACGCAGTATTTT. Its protein is CASSARGQPTDTQYF.

The CDR3 DNA reads as TGTGCCAGCAGCCTTAGCGGGAGCTTCACAGATACGCAGTATTTT. This gives the protein CASSLSGSFTDTQYF. This chain links TRBV5-4 with TRBJ2-3; TRBD2 aligns across 9 bases. Germline V CDR1 and CDR2: SGHNT, YYREEE (reference sequence). V trimming: 4 bases; J trimming: 2 bases; junction bases outside the gene matches: 5. CDR3 size: 15 residues. Supplemented by reference TRBV5-4 and TRBJ2-3, the full variable domain reads ETGVTQSPTHLIKTRGQQVTLRCSSQSGHNTVSWYQQALGQGPQFIFQYYREEENGRGNFPPRFSGLQFPNYSSELNVNALELDDSALYLCASSLSGSFTDTQYFGPGTRLTVL.

The gene calls are TRBV10-2 and TRBJ2-7; TRBD1 might be the D (5 bases). V lost 2 bases, J lost 2 bases, and 10 bases lay in between. The V gene's germline CDR1 is WSHSY and CDR2 SAAADI. This CDR3 is built from 14 residues. The CDR3 is CASSEGRVTYEQYF. In DNA form, the CDR3 reads TGCGCCAGCAGTGAGGGCAGGGTCACCTACGAGCAGTACTTC.

This chain connects TRBV6-1 to TRBJ2-7; the match to TRBD1 covers 8 bases. V was pared by 5 bases and J by 7 bases, with 10 bases of the junction left unmatched. Germline V gene data show CDR1 as MNHNS and CDR2 as SASEGT. The CDR3 is made up of 14 amino acids. The CDR3: CASSWDRTSREQYF. The CDR3 DNA reads TGTGCCAGCAGTTGGGACAGGACGTCGAGAGAGCAGTACTTC.

J is TRBJ1-2 and V is TRBV7-3; 8 nucleotides match TRBD1. CDR3 size: 18 residues. V shed 0 bases and J 6 bases; nucleotides not matched to a gene: 15. Germline V lookup: CDR1 SGHTA, CDR2 FQGTGA. CDR3 in amino acids: CASSLTGSRLGQDNGYTF. CDR3 sequence (DNA): TGTGCCAGCAGCTTAACCGGTTCCAGACTGGGACAGGATAATGGCTACACCTTC.

This rearrangement joins TRBV19 to TRBJ2-2, with TRBD2 identical over 7 bases. V shed 3 bases and J 5 bases; nucleotides not matched to a gene: 9. The CDR3 is 16 amino acids. The germline CDR1 and CDR2 sequences are LNHDA and SQIVND (reference sequence). The CDR3 DNA follows: TGTGCCAGTAGTATCAATCGCCGAGCGGGGACCGGGGAGCTGTTTTTT. This encodes CASSINRRAGTGELFF.

This chain joins TRBV5-1 and TRBJ2-3, with a possible D match to TRBD1 (6 bases). The germline V gene encodes CDR1 SGHRS and CDR2 YFSETQ. This CDR3 has 14 amino acids. V was pared by 0 bases and J by 7 bases, with 12 bases between. As DNA, the CDR3 is TGCGCCAGCAGCTTGGAACAGGGTCGAAATACGCAGTATTTT. It yields the protein CASSLEQGRNTQYF.

The chain carries TRBV13 and TRBJ2-4; D perhaps matches TRBD2 (5 bases). The CDR3 has 13 amino acids. Germline-derived CDR1 and CDR2 are PRHDT and FYEKMQ (reference sequence). The germline V and J ends were trimmed by 5 bases and 8 bases, with 13 bases remaining between them. DNA of the CDR3: TGTGCCAGCAGCACTAGGAGCGGCGACATTCAGTACTTC. Its translation: CASSTRSGDIQYF.